This T cell receptor (beta chain) was captured in a study of beta chain features in type 1 diabetes. Of the isolated RNA, all was reverse transcribed, and so the sequenced material was expressed TCRB transcripts. Only in-frame clones appear in the TCRdb table, and some are missing; sequencing was by immunoSEQ multiplex PCR. The sample carries roughly 300,000 clones, around 15% recorded once. CDR3 length: 14 residues. V was shortened by 0 bases and J by 4 bases, with 7 bases between the two germline ends. CDR1 is LGHNA and CDR2 is YNFKEQ in the germline V gene. The sample comprised central memory CD4+ T cells from blood. This rearrangement joins TRBV4-2 to TRBJ2-1; D remains ambiguous. The source of this sequence is a man aged 30 to 39 in good health. CDR3 loop: CASSQDISYNEQFF. The DNA of the CDR3 is TGTGCCAGCAGCCAAGATATTAGTTACAATGAGCAGTTCTTC.